This T cell receptor (beta chain) was captured in a study of T cells expressing NK-cell markers. CDR3 length: 15 residues. The germline gives CDR1 KGHDR, CDR2 SFDVKD. TCRdb re-called the 5' RACE reads; every CDR3 protein appears as one record, without DNA. In all, the sample yields about 260,000 distinct CDR3 sequences. This clonotype was sampled from a man aged 18 to 30 in good health. This chain joins TRBV24-1 and TRBJ2-2; there is no DNA to check the TCRdb D call of TRBD1. The sample was blood T cells: a sorted CD56 or NKG2C T cell subset, CD4+ or CD8+ T cells, or bulk PBMC T cells (not recorded which). The CDR3 spells CATRSQGVGTGELFF.